This T cell receptor (beta chain) comes out of a study of blood T cell repertoires in COVID-19. Data came from immunoSEQ multiplex PCR; TCRdb stores just in-frame clones and leaves some out. Of 140,000 or so clones in the sample, 84% were seen once. This TCR derives from a woman in her fifties or sixties with acute COVID-19. Specimen: PBMCs or T cells enriched from blood (not recorded which).

The CDR3 sequence is CASSFSTGANEKLFF. The CDR3, as DNA: TGTGCCAGCAGCTTTTCGACAGGGGCTAATGAAAAACTGTTTTTT. This chain links TRBV11-2 with TRBJ1-4, with TRBD1 identical over 8 bases. After removal of 3 bases from V and 3 bases from J, the junction contained 3 bases not matched to a gene. Germline V gene lookup returns CDR1 SGHAT and CDR2 FQNNGV. The CDR3 totals 15 residues. Using reference TRBV11-2 and TRBJ1-4 for the parts outside the CDR3, the full variable domain is EAGVAQSPRYKIIEKRQSVAFWCNPISGHATLYWYQQILGQGPKLLIQFQNNGVVDDSQLPKDRFSAERLKGVDSTLKIQPAKLEDSAVYLCASSFSTGANEKLFFGSGTQLSVL.